This T cell receptor beta chain is from a study of cytomegalovirus exposure and HLA in healthy donors. This CDR3 spans 14 amino acids. The germline CDR1 and CDR2 sequences are SGHTA and FQGNSA. V was cut by 5 bases and J by 0 bases, with 10 bases left in between. Comment on this clone: The antigen is undetermined.

Findings of the study overall: Earlier analysis found most TCR beta V segments productive about 87% or about 30% of the time. Using a false discovery rate of 0.05, a later analysis showed that 15,000 to 20,000 TCR beta sequences were associated with HLA alleles. Later work found most CMV-associated TCR beta chains apparently HLA-restricted.

Primers: 60 Vbeta forward and 13 Jbeta reverse. Here immunoSEQ multiplex PCR was the method, and the copy in TCRdb shows in-frame clones only, minus some. This table holds 150,000 to 200,000 clones, around 77% found once. The source of this sequence is a woman in her twenties or thirties in good health and CMV-seronegative. What was sequenced was PBMCs. The V gene is TRBV7-2, the J gene TRBJ1-1; D not resolved. The CDR3 DNA reads TGTGCCAGCAGCCCCGAGGTGCTGAACACTGAAGCTTTCTTT. This gives the protein CASSPEVLNTEAFF. Looking up the rest from reference TRBV7-2 and TRBJ1-1 gives the full variable domain: GAGVSQSPSNKVTEKGKDVELRCDPISGHTALYWYRQSLGQGLEFLIYFQGNSAPDKSGLPSDRFSAERTGGSVSTLTIQRTQQEDSAVYLCASSPEVLNTEAFFGQGTRLTVV.